The clone carrying this TCR beta chain has just a few counts. Its cognate antigen is unknown. Reverse transcription of all isolated RNA meant that expressed TCRB transcripts were sequenced. Method: immunoSEQ multiplex PCR; TCRdb's copy keeps in-frame clones and lacks some. Among 600,000 or so clones listed, roughly 13% were seen once. V trimming: 0 bases; J trimming: 6 bases; junction bases outside the gene matches: 8. The CDR3 consists of 14 residues. Germline CDR1 reads GTSNPN; CDR2 reads SVGIG (reference sequence). CD45RO/CCR7/CD25/CD127/CD95/CD27 staining was used to isolate CD4+ naive, central memory, regulatory and stem cell-like memory cells by sorting. This entry belongs to a study of beta chain features in type 1 diabetes. Study findings and constraints: High-TCR-expressing cells could be over-represented by cDNA sequencing. TCRB CDR3s from Type 1 diabetes patients were moderately but significantly shorter in all four CD4+ subsets. Any PCR bias toward short templates would affect both groups alike. Patients with type 1 diabetes showed fewer VDJ junction insertions and more deletions.

The receptor was isolated from a man in his late teens or twenties with type 1 diabetes. The chain carries TRBV30 and TRBJ2-7; 7 bases map to TRBD2. The source material was naive CD4+ T cells from blood. CDR3 region: CAWSVAGRDGEQYF. The CDR3, as DNA: TGTGCCTGGAGTGTAGCGGGGCGGGACGGCGAGCAGTACTTC.